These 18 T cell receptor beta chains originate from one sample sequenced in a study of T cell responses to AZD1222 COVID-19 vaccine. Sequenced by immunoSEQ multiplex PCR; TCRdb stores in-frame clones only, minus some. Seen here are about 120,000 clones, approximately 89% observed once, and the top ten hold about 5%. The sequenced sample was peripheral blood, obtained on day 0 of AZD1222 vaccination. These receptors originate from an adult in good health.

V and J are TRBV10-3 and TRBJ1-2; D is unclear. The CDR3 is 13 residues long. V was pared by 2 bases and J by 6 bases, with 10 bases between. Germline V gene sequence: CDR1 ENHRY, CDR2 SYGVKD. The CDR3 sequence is CAISEEGLDGYTF. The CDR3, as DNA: TGTGCCATCAGTGAGGAAGGTTTAGATGGCTACACCTTC.

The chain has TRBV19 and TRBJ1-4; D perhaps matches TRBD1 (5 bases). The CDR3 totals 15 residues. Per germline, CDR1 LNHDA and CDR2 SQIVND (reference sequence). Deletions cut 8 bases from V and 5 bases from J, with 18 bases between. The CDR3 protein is CASARVMGGNEKLFF. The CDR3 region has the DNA TGTGCCAGTGCACGGGTAATGGGGGGAAATGAAAAACTGTTTTTT.

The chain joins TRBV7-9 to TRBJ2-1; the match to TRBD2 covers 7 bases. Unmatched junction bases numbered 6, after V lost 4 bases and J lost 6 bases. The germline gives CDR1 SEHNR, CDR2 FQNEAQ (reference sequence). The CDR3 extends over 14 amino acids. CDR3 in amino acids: CASSWGTGGNEQFF. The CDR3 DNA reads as TGTGCCAGCAGCTGGGGTACGGGGGGCAATGAGCAGTTCTTC.

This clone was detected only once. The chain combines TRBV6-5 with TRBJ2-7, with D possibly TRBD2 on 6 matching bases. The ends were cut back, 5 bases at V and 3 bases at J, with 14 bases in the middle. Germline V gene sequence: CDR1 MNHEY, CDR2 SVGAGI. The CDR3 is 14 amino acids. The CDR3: CASSQSTRGYEQYF. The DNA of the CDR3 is TGTGCCAGCAGTCAATCGACTAGAGGCTACGAGCAGTACTTC.

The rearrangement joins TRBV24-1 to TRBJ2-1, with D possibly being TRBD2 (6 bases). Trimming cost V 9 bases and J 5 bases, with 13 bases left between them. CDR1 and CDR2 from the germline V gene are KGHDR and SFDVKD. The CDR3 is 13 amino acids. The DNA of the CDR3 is TGTGCCACCGGGGGTGGGAGGAACAATGAGCAGTTCTTC. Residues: CATGGGRNNEQFF.

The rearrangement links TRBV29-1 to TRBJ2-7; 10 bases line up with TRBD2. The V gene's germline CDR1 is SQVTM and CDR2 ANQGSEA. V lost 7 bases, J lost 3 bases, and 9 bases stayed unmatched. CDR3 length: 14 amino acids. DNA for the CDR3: TGCAGCGCTAGCGGGAGTCGGTGGGGCTACGAGCAGTACTTC. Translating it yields CSASGSRWGYEQYF.

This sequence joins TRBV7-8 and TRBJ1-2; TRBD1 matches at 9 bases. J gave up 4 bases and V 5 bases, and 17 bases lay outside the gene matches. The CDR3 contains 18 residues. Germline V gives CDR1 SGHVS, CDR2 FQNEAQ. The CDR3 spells CASSRSPHRDREAYGYTF. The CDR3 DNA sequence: TGTGCCAGCAGCCGAAGCCCTCACCGGGACAGGGAGGCCTATGGCTACACCTTC.

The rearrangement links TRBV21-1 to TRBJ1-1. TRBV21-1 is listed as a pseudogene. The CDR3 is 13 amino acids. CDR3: CASSRRPYFEAFF. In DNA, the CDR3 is TGTGCCAGCAGCAGGCGCCCTTATTTTGAAGCTTTCTTT.

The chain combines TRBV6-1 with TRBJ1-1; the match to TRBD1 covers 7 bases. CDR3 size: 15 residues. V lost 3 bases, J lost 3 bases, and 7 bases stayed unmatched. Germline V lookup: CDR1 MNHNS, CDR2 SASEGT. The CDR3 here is CASSDSGQPDTEAFF. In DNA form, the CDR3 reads TGTGCCAGCAGTGATTCGGGACAGCCGGACACTGAAGCTTTCTTT.

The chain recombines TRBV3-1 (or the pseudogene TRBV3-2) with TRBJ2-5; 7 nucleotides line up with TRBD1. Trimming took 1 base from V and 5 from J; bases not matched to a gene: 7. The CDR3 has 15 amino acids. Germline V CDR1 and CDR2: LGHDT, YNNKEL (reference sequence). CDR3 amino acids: CASSQALTGHETQYF. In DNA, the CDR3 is TGTGCCAGCAGCCAAGCCCTGACAGGGCACGAGACCCAGTACTTC.

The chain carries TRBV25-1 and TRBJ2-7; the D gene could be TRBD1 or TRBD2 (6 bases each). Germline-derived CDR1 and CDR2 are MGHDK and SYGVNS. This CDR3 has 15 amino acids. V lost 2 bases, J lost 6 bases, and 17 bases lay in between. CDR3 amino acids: CASSEAGHTSTEQYF. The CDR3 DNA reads TGTGCCAGCAGTGAAGCGGGACACACAAGCACCGAGCAGTACTTC.

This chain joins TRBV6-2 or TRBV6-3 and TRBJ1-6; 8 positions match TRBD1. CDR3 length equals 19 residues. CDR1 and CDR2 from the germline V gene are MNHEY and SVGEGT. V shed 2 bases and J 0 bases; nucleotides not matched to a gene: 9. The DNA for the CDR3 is TGTGCCAGCAGTTACCTCAGGACAGGGACAAGCTCCTATAATTCACCCCTCCACTTT. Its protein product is CASSYLRTGTSSYNSPLHF.

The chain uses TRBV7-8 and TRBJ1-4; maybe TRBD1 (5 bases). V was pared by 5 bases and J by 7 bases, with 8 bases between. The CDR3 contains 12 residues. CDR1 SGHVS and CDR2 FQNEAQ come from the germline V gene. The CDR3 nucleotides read TGTGCCAGCAGCAGGGACCGTGAAAAACTGTTTTTT. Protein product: CASSRDREKLFF.

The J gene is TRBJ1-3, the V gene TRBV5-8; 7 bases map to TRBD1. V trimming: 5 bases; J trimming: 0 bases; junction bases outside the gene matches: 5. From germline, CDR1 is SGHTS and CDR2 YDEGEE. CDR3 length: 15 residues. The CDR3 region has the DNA TGTGCCAGCAGAAAAGGGACAGACTCTGGAAACACCATATATTTT. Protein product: CASRKGTDSGNTIYF.

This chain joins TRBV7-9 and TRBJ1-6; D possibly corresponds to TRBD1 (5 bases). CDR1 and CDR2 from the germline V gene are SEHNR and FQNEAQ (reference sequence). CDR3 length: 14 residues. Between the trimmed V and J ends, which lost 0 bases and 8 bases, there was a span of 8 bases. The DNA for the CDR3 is TGTGCCAGCAGCTTAGCAGGGGCCTATTCACCCCTCCACTTT. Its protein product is CASSLAGAYSPLHF.

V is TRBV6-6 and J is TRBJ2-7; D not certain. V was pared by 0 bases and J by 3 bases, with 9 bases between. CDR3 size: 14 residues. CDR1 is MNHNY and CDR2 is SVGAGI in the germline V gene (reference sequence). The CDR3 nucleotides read TGTGCCAGCAGTTACTCGACACAAAACTACGAGCAGTACTTC. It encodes CASSYSTQNYEQYF.

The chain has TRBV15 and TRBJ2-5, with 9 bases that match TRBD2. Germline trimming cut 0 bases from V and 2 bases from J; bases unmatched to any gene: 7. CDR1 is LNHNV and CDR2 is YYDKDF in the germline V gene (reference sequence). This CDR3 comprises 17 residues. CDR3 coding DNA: TGTGCCACCAGCAGAGATTACGTAGCGGGAGATCAAGAGACCCAGTACTTC. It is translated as CATSRDYVAGDQETQYF.

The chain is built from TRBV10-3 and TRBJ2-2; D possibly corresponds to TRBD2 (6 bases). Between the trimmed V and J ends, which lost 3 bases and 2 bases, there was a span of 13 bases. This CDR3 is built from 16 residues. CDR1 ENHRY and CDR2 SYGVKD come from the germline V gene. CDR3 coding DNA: TGTGCCATCAGTGAAACCGGGACTGCAAACACCGGGGAGCTGTTTTTT. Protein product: CAISETGTANTGELFF.